Below, 9 T cell receptor beta chains from the same sample are listed, as sequenced in a study of radiotherapy plus CTLA-4 blockade in lung cancer (dated by TCRdb to 2016 to 2019). The library was made by the immunoSEQ multiplex PCR assay. What TCRdb holds here is the immuneACCESS table cut down to in-frame rearrangements. Part of the clones is not present; checked against another copy, under half of the missing clones reflect an unresolved V gene, and the others are unexplained. Within this sample are tens of thousands of clones, with around 84% of them counted one time only. The top ten clonotypes cover roughly a quarter of the sample. Here the sequenced sample was peripheral blood, taken from a patient treated with radiotherapy plus ipilimumab. These receptors came from a human donor with non-small cell lung cancer that progressed on radiotherapy plus ipilimumab.

The V call is TRBV19, the J call TRBJ1-2; D is possibly TRBD1 (6 bases). The CDR3 runs to 15 residues. The ends were cut back, 5 bases at V and 0 bases at J, with 13 bases in the middle. Per the germline V gene, CDR1 is LNHDA and CDR2 is SQIVND (reference sequence). The CDR3 DNA reads TGTGCCAGTAGTTTCGGGACATCAGCTAACTATGGCTACACCTTC. As protein: CASSFGTSANYGYTF.

The chain combines TRBV6-5 with TRBJ2-1; 8 bases line up with TRBD2. The CDR3 runs 15 residues. In germline, CDR1 is MNHEY, CDR2 SVGAGI. The J segment lost 3 bases and the V segment lost 8 bases, leaving 9 bases of the junction unmatched. In DNA form, the CDR3 reads TGTGCCAGCTACCCCACTAGCGGAAGCTACAATGAGCAGTTCTTC. Its translation: CASYPTSGSYNEQFF.

The chain couples TRBV11-2 to TRBJ2-5; D call uncertain. The CDR3 extends over 11 amino acids. V was shortened by 5 bases and J by 7 bases, with 8 bases between the two germline ends. The germline V gene has CDR1 SGHAT and CDR2 FQNNGV. This CDR3 is CASSPPGTQYF. The CDR3 nucleotides read TGTGCCAGCAGCCCCCCGGGGACCCAGTACTTC.

This chain joins TRBV18 and TRBJ2-6; possibly TRBD1 for D (6 bases). V was shortened by 7 bases and J by 2 bases, with 9 bases between the two germline ends. The CDR3 covers 14 residues. Germline CDR1 and CDR2: KGHSH and LQKENI. In nucleotides, the CDR3 is TGTGCCAGCTACGCAGGGGCTGGGGCCAACGTCCTGACTTTC. This codes for CASYAGAGANVLTF. The full variable domain, in which reference TRBV18 and TRBJ2-6 provide the parts outside the CDR3, is NAGVMQNPRHLVRRRGQEARLRCSPMKGHSHVYWYRQLPEEGLKFMVYLQKENIIDESGMPKERFSAEFPKEGPSILRIQQVVRGDSAAYFCASYAGAGANVLTFGAGSRLTVL.

The chain has TRBV27 and TRBJ2-2; D is possibly TRBD2 (5 bases). Germline assignment: CDR1 MNHEY and CDR2 SMNVEV (reference sequence). This CDR3 is 17 amino acids long. Trimming removed 3 bases at V and 7 bases at J, with 21 bases between. In DNA, the CDR3 is TGTGCCAGCAGTTTCTTAAGTCTGCTGGACTCGGACGGGGAGCTGTTTTTT. It is translated as CASSFLSLLDSDGELFF.

The genes are TRBV14 and TRBJ2-1; TRBD1 agrees at 9 bases. With V trimmed by 4 bases and J by 0 bases, 10 bases remained unmatched. This CDR3 region has 18 residues. The germline V gene has CDR1 SGHDN and CDR2 FVKESK. CDR3 bases: TGTGCCAGCAGCCTGAGGTCCGGGACAGGGATCTCCTACAATGAGCAGTTCTTC. It encodes CASSLRSGTGISYNEQFF.

This clone has only one observation. The chain has TRBV6-5 and TRBJ1-1; 9 bases agree with TRBD1. CDR3 length: 14 residues. J gave up 10 bases and V 6 bases, and 12 bases lay outside the gene matches. Germline-derived CDR1 and CDR2 are MNHEY and SVGAGI. CDR3 DNA sequence: TGTGCCAGCAGCCTCGGACAGGGGATCTCTCCAGCTTTCTTT. It is translated as CASSLGQGISPAFF.

The table lists this clone with a few counts. The V and J genes are TRBV18 and TRBJ2-2, with D perhaps TRBD1 (6 bases). Germline CDR1 is KGHSH and CDR2 is LQKENI. V was cut by 4 bases and J by 6 bases, with 15 bases left in between. The CDR3 loop spans 15 amino acids. CDR3 region: CASSLLQGSPGELFF. In nucleotides, the CDR3 is TGTGCCAGCTCACTGCTACAGGGTTCCCCCGGGGAGCTGTTTTTT.

To note about this clone: Compared with germline, one end of the junction differs, possibly owing to a read error. The rearrangement uses TRBV7-9 and TRBJ2-3; TRBD2 is a possible D gene (5 bases). Germline CDR1 is SEHNR and CDR2 is FQNEAQ (reference sequence). The CDR3 contains 15 residues. This chain's CDR3 is CASNLLREPTDTQYF. For the CDR3, the DNA is TGTGCCAGCAACTTATTGAGGGAGCCCACAGATACGCAGTATTTT.